Shown below are 30 T cell receptor beta chains from a single sample sequenced in a study of cytomegalovirus exposure and HLA in healthy donors (dated by TCRdb to 2017 to 2019). Library preparation was by the immunoSEQ multiplex PCR assay. A mixture of 60 forward primers for TCR Vbeta segments and 13 reverse primers for TCR Jbeta segments was used in the multiplex PCR. In its TCRdb copy, this immuneACCESS table keeps in-frame sequences only and misses some clones. Where compared with another copy, unresolved V genes explain less than half of these, and the others have no known cause. The sample table contains 95,000 or so clones; only one count was recorded for 70% of them. The leading ten clones occupy around 16% of the sample. Sequencing input: PBMCs. Every receptor here comes from a woman aged 50 to 65 in good health and CMV-seropositive.

This chain joins TRBV28 and TRBJ2-1; 8 bases are shared with TRBD1. V lost 5 bases, J lost 9 bases, and 9 bases stayed unmatched. CDR1 is MDHEN, CDR2 SYDVKM, per germline. The CDR3 has 14 residues. CDR3 in amino acids: CASSTGGSLIEQFF. The CDR3, as DNA: TGTGCCAGCAGTACAGGGGGTTCGCTCATTGAGCAGTTCTTC.

The chain joins TRBV30 to TRBJ2-1; 8 bases align to TRBD1. From germline, CDR1 is GTSNPN and CDR2 SVGIG (reference sequence). The CDR3 is made up of 13 amino acids. The trim removed 4 bases at V and 2 bases at J, leaving 1 base unmatched. The CDR3 DNA is TGTGCCTGGAAACAGGGGGCCTACAATGAGCAGTTCTTC. Translating it yields CAWKQGAYNEQFF.

This chain uses TRBV5-7 with TRBJ2-7, with D perhaps matching TRBD1 (5 bases). TRBV5-7 is sorted into the ORF group, with uncertain function. V was cut by 0 bases and J by 5 bases, with 12 bases left in between. The CDR3 consists of 14 residues. For the CDR3, the DNA is TGTGCCAGCAGCTTGGGGACATTTTGGAACGAGCAGTACTTC. Translating gives CASSLGTFWNEQYF.

The genes are TRBV10-2 and TRBJ1-1, with 9 bases identical to TRBD1. CDR1 is WSHSY, CDR2 SAAADI, per germline. The CDR3 is 14 amino acids. J lost 3 bases, V lost 8 bases, and 7 bases had no gene match. The CDR3 DNA reads TGCGCCAGCTCCGGGACAGGGTTTTACACTGAAGCTTTCTTT. It translates to CASSGTGFYTEAFF.

In its sample, this clone was seen a few times. The gene calls are TRBV2 and TRBJ1-2; tentative D call: TRBD1 (5 bases). CDR1 SNHLY and CDR2 FYNNEI come from the germline V gene. V was clipped by 1 base and J by 4 bases, with 10 bases between them. This CDR3 has 14 residues. The CDR3 protein is CASSEGTSSYGYTF. CDR3 coding DNA: TGTGCCAGCAGTGAAGGGACAAGCTCCTATGGCTACACCTTC. Full variable domain (rest looked up from reference TRBV2 and TRBJ1-2): EPEVTQTPSHQVTQMGQEVILRCVPISNHLYFYWYRQILGQKVEFLVSFYNNEISEKSEIFDDQFSVERPDGSNFTLKIRSTKLEDSAMYFCASSEGTSSYGYTFGSGTRLTVV.

This chain joins TRBV5-5 and TRBJ1-1; D call uncertain. CDR3 length: 14 amino acids. V shed 4 bases and J shed 3 bases, with 13 bases lying between them. Per germline, CDR1 SGHKS and CDR2 YYEKEE (reference sequence). This CDR3 reads CASSPGLGYTEAFF. In nucleotides, the CDR3 is TGTGCCAGCAGCCCTGGACTGGGGTACACTGAAGCTTTCTTT.

V gene TRBV2 combines with J gene TRBJ2-7; 11 bases line up with TRBD2. Trimming took 7 bases from V and 4 from J; bases not matched to a gene: 3. This CDR3 region has 13 residues. Germline CDR1 is SNHLY and CDR2 is FYNNEI. CDR3 DNA sequence: TGTGCCAGCAAACGGACTAGCGGGTACGAGCAGTACTTC. It encodes CASKRTSGYEQYF.

This clone was counted a few times. The rearrangement links TRBV27 to TRBJ2-3; 8 bases match TRBD2. The V gene end was trimmed by 2 bases and the J gene end by 5 bases; junction bases not matched to a gene: 12. CDR1 is MNHEY and CDR2 is SMNVEV in the germline V gene (reference sequence). This CDR3 spans 17 amino acids. The CDR3: CASSLVGGDLAGDTQYF. CDR3 coding DNA: TGTGCCAGCAGTTTAGTTGGGGGGGACCTAGCGGGAGATACGCAGTATTTT.

This chain links TRBV28 with TRBJ1-3; D gene ambiguous. Germline CDR1 is MDHEN and CDR2 is SYDVKM. The CDR3 has 14 amino acids. Trimming stripped 6 bases from V and 1 base from J, with 10 bases between. The CDR3 DNA reads as TGTGCCAGCAGAAACAGTGGTTCTGGAAACACCATATATTTT. This codes for CASRNSGSGNTIYF.

V and J are TRBV5-1 and TRBJ2-7, with 9 positions matching TRBD2. The V gene's germline CDR1 is SGHRS and CDR2 YFSETQ. This CDR3 region has 14 residues. Trimming took 3 bases from V and 3 from J; bases not matched to a gene: 4. The CDR3 sequence: CASSSGTSYYEQYF. CDR3 bases: TGCGCCAGCAGCTCCGGGACTAGCTACTACGAGCAGTACTTC.

In regard to this clone: At one of its ends the junction is not consistent with the germline gene, which may arise from a read error. The V and J genes are TRBV7-2 and TRBJ1-2; the match to TRBD1 covers 9 bases. Germline V gene sequence: CDR1 SGHTA, CDR2 FQGNSA. This CDR3 is built from 16 residues. The CDR3 reads CASSLASGQGYYDYTF. DNA of the CDR3: TGTGCCAGCAGCTTAGCTTCGGGACAGGGCTACTATGACTACACCTTC.

The chain carries TRBV28 and TRBJ2-5; TRBD2 aligns across 14 bases. Germline CDR1 and CDR2: MDHEN and SYDVKM. The CDR3 has 18 residues. The V and J ends lost 2 bases and 1 base, in that order; junction bases with no gene match: 6. This CDR3 reads CASSLGGTSGGIQETQYF. CDR3 sequence (DNA): TGTGCCAGCAGTTTAGGCGGGACTAGCGGGGGTATCCAAGAGACCCAGTACTTC. Together with reference TRBV28 and TRBJ2-5, the CDR3 gives the full variable domain: DVKVTQSSRYLVKRTGEKVFLECVQDMDHENMFWYRQDPGLGLRLIYFSYDVKMKEKGDIPEGYSVSREKKERFSLILESASTNQTSMYLCASSLGGTSGGIQETQYFGPGTRLLVL.

The gene calls are TRBV19 and TRBJ1-3; 8 bases align to TRBD1. CDR3 length: 16 amino acids. The junction had 7 bases not matched to a gene; V was cut back by 6 bases and J by 0 bases. CDR1 LNHDA and CDR2 SQIVND come from the germline V gene (reference sequence). CDR3 loop: CASSLNGQGSGNTIYF. The CDR3, as DNA: TGTGCCAGTAGCCTTAATGGACAGGGCTCTGGAAACACCATATATTTT.

J is TRBJ2-2 and V is TRBV28, with D unresolved. With 3 bases removed from V and 6 bases from J, the gap between germline ends came to 11 bases. Germline assignment: CDR1 MDHEN and CDR2 SYDVKM. The CDR3 loop spans 14 amino acids. The CDR3 loop reads CASSFPYKPGELFF. The CDR3 nucleotides are TGTGCCAGCAGTTTTCCGTATAAGCCCGGGGAGCTGTTTTTT.

This clone was seen just once. For the CDR3, the DNA is TGTGCCAGCAGTTTCGGGGTCACAGATACGCAGTATTTT. It is translated as CASSFGVTDTQYF. The rearrangement links TRBV27 to TRBJ2-3, with TRBD2 as a possible D gene (5 bases). V lost 3 bases and J 2 bases, leaving 6 bases between the germline ends. Germline CDR1 MNHEY, CDR2 SMNVEV (reference sequence). The CDR3 has 13 amino acids.

The chain couples TRBV28 to TRBJ2-7; 7 positions agree with TRBD2. V was clipped by 10 bases and J by 2 bases; unmatched bases: 8. The CDR3 loop spans 13 amino acids. The germline CDR1 and CDR2 sequences are MDHEN and SYDVKM. Written as DNA, the CDR3 is TGTGCCACCAGGACGGGAGGCCCCTACGAGCAGTACTTC. This sequence encodes CATRTGGPYEQYF.

The chain links TRBV5-4 to TRBJ2-3; D not certain. The CDR3 runs 14 residues. Germline CDR1 SGHNT, CDR2 YYREEE (reference sequence). Trimming shortened V by 0 bases and J by 3 bases, and 8 bases separated the two germline ends. This CDR3 reads CASSLVLTTDTQYF. The CDR3, as DNA: TGTGCCAGCAGCTTGGTTCTGACAACAGATACGCAGTATTTT. The whole variable domain, remainder taken from reference TRBV5-4 and TRBJ2-3, is ETGVTQSPTHLIKTRGQQVTLRCSSQSGHNTVSWYQQALGQGPQFIFQYYREEENGRGNFPPRFSGLQFPNYSSELNVNALELDDSALYLCASSLVLTTDTQYFGPGTRLTVL.

In its sample, this clone was seen once. CDR3: CASSVLGGGGNEQFF. The CDR3 DNA is TGTGCCAGTAGTGTACTAGGGGGGGGCGGCAATGAGCAGTTCTTC. The chain is built from TRBV19 and TRBJ2-1; TRBD2 might be the D (7 bases). The CDR3 spans 15 residues. V dropped 5 bases and J dropped 6 bases, with 17 bases sitting between them. The V gene's germline CDR1 is LNHDA and CDR2 SQIVND (reference sequence).

V usage is TRBV30 and J usage is TRBJ1-2; possible D gene TRBD1, 6 bases. V was shortened by 0 bases and J by 6 bases, with 14 bases between the two germline ends. The CDR3 extends over 14 amino acids. Germline CDR1 is GTSNPN and CDR2 is SVGIG (reference sequence). The CDR3, as DNA: TGTGCCTGGAGTGTAGGTGTACAGGGAAATGGCTACACCTTC. This sequence encodes CAWSVGVQGNGYTF.

The CDR3 DNA sequence: TGTGCCAGCAGGGAACGAGCGAACACTGAAGCTTTCTTT. Amino acid sequence: CASRERANTEAFF. V usage is TRBV6-1 and J usage is TRBJ1-1, with D unclear. V was shortened by 6 bases and J by 1 base, with 9 bases between the two germline ends. CDR1 and CDR2 (germline): MNHNS, SASEGT. The CDR3 is 13 amino acids.

The V call is TRBV20-1, the J call TRBJ2-7, with 7 bases fitting TRBD1. CDR1 is DFQATT and CDR2 is SNEGSKA in the germline V gene (reference sequence). V gave up 3 bases and J gave up 4 bases; unmatched junction bases: 0. CDR3 length equals 11 residues. The CDR3, as DNA: TGCAGTGCTAGGGGACAGTACGAGCAGTACTTC. Its translation: CSARGQYEQYF.

This clone occurred a few times. CDR3 bases: TGTGCCACCCAGTTGCCCAGGGTGGGAGAGACCCAGTACTTC. This encodes CATQLPRVGETQYF. The rearrangement joins TRBV28 to TRBJ2-5; tentative D call: TRBD1 (5 bases). Germline values: CDR1 MDHEN, CDR2 SYDVKM. V gave up 10 bases and J gave up 4 bases, with 19 bases separating them. The CDR3 is made up of 14 amino acids. Together with reference TRBV28 and TRBJ2-5, the CDR3 gives the full variable domain: DVKVTQSSRYLVKRTGEKVFLECVQDMDHENMFWYRQDPGLGLRLIYFSYDVKMKEKGDIPEGYSVSREKKERFSLILESASTNQTSMYLCATQLPRVGETQYFGPGTRLLVL.

This clone was found once. This chain joins TRBV28 and TRBJ2-1; maybe TRBD2 (6 bases). V was shortened by 7 bases and J by 10 bases, with 14 bases between the two germline ends. CDR3 length: 12 residues. Per germline, CDR1 MDHEN and CDR2 SYDVKM. CDR3 amino acids: CASNAGGREQFF. The DNA of the CDR3 is TGTGCCAGCAATGCAGGAGGGCGGGAGCAGTTCTTC.

The rearrangement uses TRBV6-5 and TRBJ2-7; 11 bases match TRBD2. Trimming took 2 bases from V and 5 from J; bases not matched to a gene: 5. The V gene's germline CDR1 is MNHEY and CDR2 SVGAGI. This CDR3 is built from 15 residues. The CDR3, as DNA: TGTGCCAGCAGTTACGAGTCTAGCGGGAGGAACGAGCAGTACTTC. This translates into CASSYESSGRNEQYF.

The V gene is TRBV28, the J gene TRBJ1-2; tentatively, D is TRBD1 (6 bases). Germline V gene lookup returns CDR1 MDHEN and CDR2 SYDVKM. This CDR3 is 11 amino acids long. Between the trimmed V and J ends, which lost 7 bases and 8 bases, there was a span of 11 bases. CDR3 protein: CASKGDGGYTF. The CDR3 nucleotides read TGTGCCAGCAAGGGGGACGGCGGCTACACCTTC.

The chain combines TRBV7-8 with TRBJ2-7, with unresolved D. Between the trimmed V and J ends, which lost 1 base and 0 bases, there was a span of 13 bases. CDR3 length equals 16 residues. Per germline, CDR1 SGHVS and CDR2 FQNEAQ. This chain's CDR3 is CASSLGRLPSSYEQYF. CDR3 coding DNA: TGTGCCAGCAGCTTAGGCAGGCTCCCGAGCTCCTACGAGCAGTACTTC.

This clone ranks as medium-sized. The chain carries TRBV6-6 and TRBJ2-7; no reliable D call. The V and J ends lost 2 bases and 3 bases respectively, with 11 bases between them. Germline CDR1 and CDR2: MNHNY and SVGAGI (reference sequence). This CDR3 region has 14 residues. This chain's CDR3 is CASSYSAGFYEQYF. For the CDR3, the DNA is TGTGCCAGCAGTTACAGTGCAGGATTCTACGAGCAGTACTTC.

This clone was observed a handful of times. The CDR3 nucleotides read TGTGCCAGCAGCATGAAACCGGGTGGCATTCAGTACTTC. Protein sequence: CASSMKPGGIQYF. The chain carries TRBV7-2 and TRBJ2-4; D gene unclear. This CDR3 region has 13 residues. With 5 bases removed from V and 9 bases from J, the gap between germline ends came to 14 bases. Germline CDR1 reads SGHTA; CDR2 reads FQGNSA.

The chain has TRBV5-5 and TRBJ2-5, with 7 bases lining up with TRBD2. The DNA end is a closer match to TRBJ2-7, so the J assignment may be wrong. The CDR3 consists of 14 residues. Germline V CDR1 and CDR2: SGHKS, YYEKEE (reference sequence). The CDR3 is CASSPRWEGGEQYF. The CDR3 bases are TGTGCCAGCAGCCCTCGATGGGAGGGCGGCGAGCAGTACTTC.

The chain carries TRBV11-1 and TRBJ1-1; a possible D gene is TRBD1 (5 bases). The germline CDR1 and CDR2 sequences are SGHAT and FQDESV (reference sequence). The V end was cut by 5 bases, the J end by 7 bases, with 20 bases between. The CDR3 runs 15 residues. The CDR3 here is CASSPRGGENFEAFF. For the CDR3, the DNA is TGTGCCAGCAGCCCCCGAGGAGGGGAAAACTTTGAAGCTTTCTTT.